Presented here are 29 T cell receptor beta chains from one specimen sequenced in a study of type 1 regulatory T cells. MiXCR, applied by TCRdb to the reads, yields one record per CDR3 protein. Of some 89,000 distinct CDR3 sequences listed, 25% to 40% were seen once; the top ten hold around 2.3%. The sample consisted of CD4+ T cells, either the whole sample or a sorted fraction (not recorded which). These receptor sequences come from a human donor in good health.

V is TRBV14 and J is TRBJ2-7, with D tentatively TRBD2 (6 bases). The CDR3 sequence is 11 residues long. In germline, CDR1 is SGHDN, CDR2 FVKESK. V was cut by 3 bases and J by 6 bases, with 6 bases left in between. The CDR3 DNA sequence: TGTGCCAGCAGCCAGGGGGGCGAGCAGTACTTC. Protein product: CASSQGGEQYF.

CDR3: CASSFQGDHSYEQYF. In nucleotides, the CDR3 is TGCGCCAGCAGCTTTCAGGGTGACCATTCCTACGAGCAGTACTTC. The chain recombines TRBV5-1 with TRBJ2-7; weak D call: TRBD1 (5 bases). The CDR3 consists of 15 residues. Germline values: CDR1 SGHRS, CDR2 YFSETQ. Trimming removed 2 bases from V and 1 base from J, with 13 bases in between.

The genes are TRBV27 and TRBJ1-2; 8 bases align to TRBD1. V was clipped by 5 bases and J by 6 bases; unmatched bases: 14. CDR3 length equals 16 residues. Germline V gives CDR1 MNHEY, CDR2 SMNVEV (reference sequence). CDR3 nucleotides: TGTGCCAGCAGTCCCAGTCCTCAGACAGGGGCAGATGGCTACACCTTC. It is translated as CASSPSPQTGADGYTF.

The genes are TRBV5-1 and TRBJ2-7; 10 nucleotides align to TRBD2. The CDR3 has 18 residues. CDR1 and CDR2 from the germline V gene are SGHRS and YFSETQ. Germline trimming cut 4 bases from V and 5 bases from J; bases unmatched to any gene: 18. The CDR3 region has the DNA TGCGCCAGCAGCGTACAAGCCACCGGGACTAGCGATTCCAACGAGCAGTACTTC. Protein product: CASSVQATGTSDSNEQYF.

This clonotype was found a few times. This rearrangement joins TRBV5-1 to TRBJ1-2; D uncertain. V shed 4 bases and J shed 5 bases, with 15 bases lying between them. The CDR3 covers 14 residues. CDR1 and CDR2 (germline): SGHRS, YFSETQ. CDR3 sequence reads: CASSQTTSEYGYTF. DNA for the CDR3: TGCGCCAGCAGCCAAACGACATCGGAATATGGCTACACCTTC.

The chain joins TRBV20-1 to TRBJ1-3; 7 positions agree with TRBD1. Germline CDR1 and CDR2: DFQATT and SNEGSKA (reference sequence). This CDR3 is 14 amino acids long. V was pared by 6 bases and J by 0 bases, with 5 bases of the junction left unmatched. Written as DNA, the CDR3 is TGCAGTGCCCCGGACAGGCACTCTGGAAACACCATATATTTT. Translating gives CSAPDRHSGNTIYF.

V and J are TRBV6-5 and TRBJ2-7; TRBD1 might be the D (5 bases). CDR3 length: 15 residues. Germline V lookup: CDR1 MNHEY, CDR2 SVGAGI. The V and J ends lost 2 bases and 3 bases respectively, with 14 bases between them. Here the CDR3 DNA reads TGTGCCAGCAGTTACGGTCCAGGGCTCGACTACGAGCAGTACTTC. Amino acids: CASSYGPGLDYEQYF.

This chain uses TRBV5-4 with TRBJ2-3, with a possible D match to TRBD2 (5 bases). V lost 4 bases, J lost 10 bases, and 16 bases lay in between. The CDR3 spans 13 residues. Germline CDR1 SGHNT, CDR2 YYREEE (reference sequence). The DNA of the CDR3 is TGTGCCAGCAGCATGGACTTGCCCACATCGCAGTATTTT. It specifies CASSMDLPTSQYF.

This clonotype was counted only a few times. The chain is built from TRBV30 and TRBJ1-2, with 7 bases identical to TRBD1. The V and J ends lost 2 bases and 2 bases, in that order; junction bases with no gene match: 2. Germline lookup yields CDR1 GTSNPN and CDR2 SVGIG (reference sequence). The CDR3 covers 13 residues. The CDR3 sequence is CAWSTQGNYGYTF. CDR3 bases: TGTGCCTGGAGTACACAGGGGAACTATGGCTACACCTTC.

This clonotype was seen only a few times. V usage is TRBV4-3 and J usage is TRBJ2-2; D is unclear. V gave up 3 bases and J gave up 5 bases, with 4 bases separating them. The CDR3 extends over 12 amino acids. Germline values: CDR1 LGHNA, CDR2 YSLEER. The CDR3 here is CASSQGTGELFF. The CDR3 bases are TGCGCCAGCAGCCAGGGTACCGGGGAGCTGTTTTTT.

In this sample, this clonotype turned up a few times. This rearrangement joins TRBV20-1 to TRBJ2-7; 7 bases agree with TRBD2. Germline trimming cut 1 base from V and 2 bases from J; bases unmatched to any gene: 5. Germline values: CDR1 DFQATT, CDR2 SNEGSKA (reference sequence). CDR3 size: 14 residues. CDR3 nucleotides: TGCAGTGCTAGAGCCAGCGGGGCCACCTACGAGCAGTACTTC. Translation gives CSARASGATYEQYF.

This chain joins TRBV27 and TRBJ2-7; no firm D call. The CDR3 totals 17 residues. In germline, CDR1 is MNHEY, CDR2 SMNVEV (reference sequence). Trimming took off 8 bases at V and 0 bases at J, with 23 bases between the two ends. CDR3 sequence reads: CASRTSLRTPLSYEQYF. The DNA for the CDR3 is TGTGCCAGCCGGACCTCCCTGAGAACGCCCCTCTCCTACGAGCAGTACTTC.

A few counts support this clonotype. The CDR3 protein is CASTSWLASRSANEQFF. The CDR3 DNA reads as TGTGCCAGTACCTCTTGGCTTGCTAGTCGGAGCGCAAATGAGCAGTTCTTC. The rearrangement uses TRBV7-8 and TRBJ2-1; D is unclear. Germline loops: CDR1 SGHVS, CDR2 FQNEAQ. This CDR3 comprises 17 residues. The ends were cut back, 9 bases at V and 7 bases at J, with 28 bases in the middle.

The chain is built from TRBV5-1 and TRBJ2-3, with 11 positions matching TRBD2. CDR1 and CDR2 from the germline V gene are SGHRS and YFSETQ. J gave up 3 bases and V 1 base, and 4 bases lay outside the gene matches. The CDR3 consists of 16 residues. The CDR3 DNA reads TGCGCCAGCAGCTTGACTAGCGGGAGTACGACAGATACGCAGTATTTT. Translation gives CASSLTSGSTTDTQYF.

This clonotype was seen at least ten times. The V and J genes are TRBV5-1 and TRBJ1-1; D gene uncertain. V lost 0 bases and J 0 bases, leaving 6 bases between the germline ends. The CDR3 runs to 14 residues. Germline V gene data show CDR1 as SGHRS and CDR2 as YFSETQ. The CDR3 DNA is TGCGCCAGCAGCTTGGGGGGTATGAACACTGAAGCTTTCTTT. Protein product: CASSLGGMNTEAFF.

CDR3 sequence (DNA): TGTGCCACCAGCGAGAGGGACAGCAATCAGCCCCAGCATTTT. This gives the protein CATSERDSNQPQHF. The chain has TRBV15 and TRBJ1-5; D is perhaps TRBD1 (5 bases). CDR3 size: 14 residues. V was trimmed by 5 bases and J by 1 base, leaving 9 bases between them. Germline loops: CDR1 LNHNV, CDR2 YYDKDF (reference sequence).

The chain joins TRBV6-5 to TRBJ2-2; D is perhaps TRBD2 (5 bases). V lost 7 bases and J 4 bases, leaving 19 bases between the germline ends. Germline V gene lookup returns CDR1 MNHEY and CDR2 SVGAGI. The CDR3 is 16 residues long. CDR3 protein: CASTTAGIGSTGELFF. In nucleotides, the CDR3 is TGTGCCAGCACTACGGCCGGGATAGGCAGCACCGGGGAGCTGTTTTTT.

The CDR3 region has the DNA TGTGCCAGTAGTCGGGACAGCGTTTATCAGCCCCAGCATTTT. Encoded protein: CASSRDSVYQPQHF. J is TRBJ1-5 and V is TRBV19; 7 bases are a match to TRBD1. The germline gives CDR1 LNHDA, CDR2 SQIVND (reference sequence). After removal of 5 bases from V and 5 bases from J, the junction contained 6 bases not matched to a gene. This CDR3 contains 14 residues.

This sequence joins TRBV20-1 and TRBJ2-6, with unresolved D. Looked up from germline, CDR1 is DFQATT and CDR2 is SNEGSKA (reference sequence). The CDR3 runs 13 residues. Deletions cut 6 bases from V and 0 bases from J, with 6 bases between. CDR3 DNA sequence: TGCAGTGCCCTCGGCTCTGGGGCCAACGTCCTGACTTTC. Protein sequence: CSALGSGANVLTF.

This clonotype was seen only a few times. The chain joins TRBV3-1 to TRBJ1-1; D remains unclear. CDR1 and CDR2 (germline): LGHDT, YNNKEL (reference sequence). V lost 4 bases and J 4 bases, leaving 19 bases between the germline ends. The CDR3 has 16 residues. The DNA of the CDR3 is TGTGCCAGCAGCCCCGTGGGCCAAGCTGATAGCACTGAAGCTTTCTTT. It specifies CASSPVGQADSTEAFF.

The rearrangement links TRBV7-4 to TRBJ2-5, with TRBD1 as a possible D gene (5 bases). This CDR3 has 15 residues. Trimming cost V 6 bases and J 5 bases, with 19 bases left between them. Germline-derived CDR1 and CDR2 are SGHVT and SQSDAQ. CDR3 DNA sequence: TGTGCCAGCAGTATACCACCAGGGTCCTGGGAGACCCAGTACTTC. It specifies CASSIPPGSWETQYF.

J is TRBJ2-5 and V is TRBV7-2, with 8 bases lining up with TRBD1. The CDR3 has 14 residues. Germline values: CDR1 SGHTA, CDR2 FQGNSA. V trimming: 5 bases; J trimming: 2 bases; junction bases outside the gene matches: 4. CDR3 amino acids: CASSRTGGQETQYF. The CDR3, as DNA: TGTGCCAGCAGCCGCACAGGGGGACAAGAGACCCAGTACTTC.

This chain links TRBV20-1 with TRBJ2-7; tentative D call: TRBD2 (5 bases). The CDR3 is made up of 12 amino acids. The germline gives CDR1 DFQATT, CDR2 SNEGSKA (reference sequence). V was clipped by 6 bases and J by 3 bases, with 12 bases between them. In DNA form, the CDR3 reads TGCAGTGCCGTATCGGGGTACTACGAGCAGTACTTC. Protein: CSAVSGYYEQYF.

There are a few counts of this clonotype. The genes are TRBV29-1 and TRBJ2-7; D is tentatively TRBD1 or TRBD2 (5 bases each). CDR3 size: 11 residues. Germline CDR1 and CDR2: SQVTM and ANQGSEA. Trimming cost V 6 bases and J 3 bases, with 9 bases left between them. The CDR3 sequence: CSVRDDYEQYF. The DNA of the CDR3 is TGCAGCGTGAGGGACGACTACGAGCAGTACTTC.

The chain employs TRBV7-2 and TRBJ1-1; D remains unclear. CDR1 and CDR2 (germline): SGHTA, FQGNSA. The ends were cut back, 2 bases at V and 3 bases at J, with 7 bases in the middle. This CDR3 contains 13 residues. CDR3 sequence: CASSLNSYTEAFF. The CDR3 nucleotides are TGTGCCAGCAGCTTAAACAGCTACACTGAAGCTTTCTTT.

V usage is TRBV10-3 and J usage is TRBJ2-1; the match to TRBD1 covers 9 bases. CDR1 is ENHRY and CDR2 is SYGVKD in the germline V gene. The V and J ends lost 8 bases and 6 bases, in that order; junction bases with no gene match: 5. There are 13 residues in the CDR3. DNA for the CDR3: TGTGCCATCTGGTCACAGGGGGCCAATGAGCAGTTCTTC. Translated: CAIWSQGANEQFF.

This clonotype was seen once. The CDR3: CASSLGETNTGELFF. The CDR3 DNA reads TGTGCCAGCAGCCTGGGGGAGACTAACACCGGGGAGCTGTTTTTT. V usage is TRBV7-3 and J usage is TRBJ2-2; TRBD1 or TRBD2 may be the D gene (5 bases each). Germline V gives CDR1 SGHTA, CDR2 FQGTGA. The V end was cut by 5 bases, the J end by 2 bases, with 12 bases between. The length of the CDR3 is 15 residues.

The CDR3 region is CASSQEIGPTTEAFF. The DNA of the CDR3 is TGTGCCAGCAGCCAAGAGATAGGGCCGACCACTGAAGCTTTCTTT. The V and J genes are TRBV3-1 and TRBJ1-1; no clear D gene. Trimming pared 0 bases from V and 4 bases from J, leaving 12 bases between. Germline CDR1 LGHDT, CDR2 YNNKEL (reference sequence). The CDR3 loop spans 15 amino acids.

The V gene is TRBV15, the J gene TRBJ2-7; D remains ambiguous. Trimming left V 1 base short and J 3 bases short, with 16 bases between. Germline values: CDR1 LNHNV, CDR2 YYDKDF (reference sequence). CDR3 length: 16 amino acids. CDR3 DNA sequence: TGTGCCACCAGCAGAGTCACGGGCAGGAACTTCTACGAGCAGTACTTC. Residues: CATSRVTGRNFYEQYF.